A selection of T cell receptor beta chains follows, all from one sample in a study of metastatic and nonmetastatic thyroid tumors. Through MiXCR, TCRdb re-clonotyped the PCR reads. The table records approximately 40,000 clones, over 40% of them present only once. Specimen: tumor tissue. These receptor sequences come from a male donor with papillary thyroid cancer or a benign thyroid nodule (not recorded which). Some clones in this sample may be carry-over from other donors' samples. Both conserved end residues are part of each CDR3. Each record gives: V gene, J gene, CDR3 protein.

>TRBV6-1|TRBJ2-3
CASSDRGKADTQYF
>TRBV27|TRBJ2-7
CASSSSPDGNHEQYF
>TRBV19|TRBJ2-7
CASSSLGGPYEQYF
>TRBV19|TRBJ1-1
CASRENTEAFF
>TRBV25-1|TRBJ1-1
CASSEGAENTEAFF
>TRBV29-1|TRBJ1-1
CSVEGQMNTEAFF
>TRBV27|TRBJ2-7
CASSLWSQGGYEQYF
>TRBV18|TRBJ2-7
CASSPRIGRDSEQYF
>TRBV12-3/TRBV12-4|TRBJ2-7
CASSRGAFEQYF
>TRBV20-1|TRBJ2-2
CSARAGGNTGELFF
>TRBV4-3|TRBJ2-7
CASSQDRGGSGAYEQYF
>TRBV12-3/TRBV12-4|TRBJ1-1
CASRTGQNTEAFF
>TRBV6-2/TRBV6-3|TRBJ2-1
CASPLGGKGTSGSLNEQFF
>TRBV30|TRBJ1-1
CACSRGHYTEAFF
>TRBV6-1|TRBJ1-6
CASSSGVANSPLHF
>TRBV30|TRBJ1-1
CAWNPTDSFGTEAFF
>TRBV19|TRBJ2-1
CASSIASGGAGVYNEQFF
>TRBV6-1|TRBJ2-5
CASKLGRTQETQYF
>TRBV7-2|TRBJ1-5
CASSTGDYSNQPQHF
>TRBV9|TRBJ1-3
CASSALETGVNTIYF
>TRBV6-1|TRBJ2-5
CASSPEWTGQETQYF
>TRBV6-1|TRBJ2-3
CASSESSGGPDTQYF
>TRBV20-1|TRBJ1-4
CSARVGTENEKLFF
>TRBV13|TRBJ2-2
CASSLAGLNTGELFF
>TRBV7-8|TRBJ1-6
CASSLDPGALHF
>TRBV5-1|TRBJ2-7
CASSLGLAGSPGWAEQYF
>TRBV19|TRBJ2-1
CASSKDGRSYNEQFF
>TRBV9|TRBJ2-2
CASSFYGQGHGELFF
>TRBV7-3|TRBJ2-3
CASSLIGGRASADTQYF
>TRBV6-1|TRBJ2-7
CASMAARGGHEQYF
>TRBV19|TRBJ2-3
CASRTRGTGESTDTQYF
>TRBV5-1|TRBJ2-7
CASSSRDGNYEQYF
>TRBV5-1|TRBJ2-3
CASSPVGLAGGIDTQYF
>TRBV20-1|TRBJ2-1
CSARSPGSYNEQFF
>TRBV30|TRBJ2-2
CAWSVGQLNTGELFF
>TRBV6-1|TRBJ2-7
CASSEASWDSSYEQYF
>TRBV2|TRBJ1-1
CASIGLNTEAFF
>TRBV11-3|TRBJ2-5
CASSRRQFDTQYF
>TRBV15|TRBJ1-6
CATSRDGDGDSPLHF
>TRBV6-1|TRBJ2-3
CASSEGWDVGADTQYF
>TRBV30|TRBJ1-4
CAWSGGLGNEKLFF
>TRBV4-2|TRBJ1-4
CASSQESLMGEKLFF
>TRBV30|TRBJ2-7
CAWSVSDGYEQYF
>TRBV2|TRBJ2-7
CASSDFGPSGLPYEQYF
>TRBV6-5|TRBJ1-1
CASSSSERGWRWNTEAFF
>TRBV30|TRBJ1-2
CAWRTTGGAGYTF
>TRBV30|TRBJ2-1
CAWGLNGGAGEQFF
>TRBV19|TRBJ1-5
CASSIRGRPLYSNQPQHF
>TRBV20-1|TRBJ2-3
CSTMTSGSPNTQYF
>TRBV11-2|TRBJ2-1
CASSQGGGGYNEQFF
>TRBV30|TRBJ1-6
CAWNRDTYNSPLHF
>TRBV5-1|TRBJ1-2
CASGVGSWPYGYTF
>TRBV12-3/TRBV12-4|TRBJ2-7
CASSPQAELCYEQYF
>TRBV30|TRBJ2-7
CASKGLLAYEQYF
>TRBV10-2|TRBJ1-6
CASSEATSGTRGSPLHF
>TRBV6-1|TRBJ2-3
CASSQRLSTDTQYF
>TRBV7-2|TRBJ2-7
CASSLVTGEGYEQYF